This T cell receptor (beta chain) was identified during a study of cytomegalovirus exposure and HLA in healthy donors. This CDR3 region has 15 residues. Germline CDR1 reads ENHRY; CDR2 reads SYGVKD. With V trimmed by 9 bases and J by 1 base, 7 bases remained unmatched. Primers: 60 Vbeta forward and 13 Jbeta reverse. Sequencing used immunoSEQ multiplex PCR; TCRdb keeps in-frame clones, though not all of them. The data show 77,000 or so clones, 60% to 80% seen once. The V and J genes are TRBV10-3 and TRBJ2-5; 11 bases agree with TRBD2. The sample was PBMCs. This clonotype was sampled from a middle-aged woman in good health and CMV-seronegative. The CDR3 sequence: CAILAGVGPQETQYF. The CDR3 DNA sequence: TGTGCCATACTAGCGGGGGTGGGTCCCCAAGAGACCCAGTACTTC.